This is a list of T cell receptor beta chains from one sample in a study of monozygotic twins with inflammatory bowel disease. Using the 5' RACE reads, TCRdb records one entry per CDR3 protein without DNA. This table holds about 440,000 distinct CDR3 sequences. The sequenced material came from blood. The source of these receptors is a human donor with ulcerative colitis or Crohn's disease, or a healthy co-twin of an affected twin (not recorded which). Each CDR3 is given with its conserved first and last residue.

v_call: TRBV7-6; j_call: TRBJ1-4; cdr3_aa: CASSFSGTVNEKLFF
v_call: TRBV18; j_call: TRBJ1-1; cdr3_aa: CASSSDGGMNTEAFF
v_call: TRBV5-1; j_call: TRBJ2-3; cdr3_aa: CASSLGTGGEGRTDTQYF
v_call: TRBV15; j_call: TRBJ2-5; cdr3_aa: CATSSPLEGQETQYF
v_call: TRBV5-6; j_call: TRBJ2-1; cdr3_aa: CASSLGLAQEQFF
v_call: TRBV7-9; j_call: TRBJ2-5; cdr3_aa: CASSPALRSQETQYF
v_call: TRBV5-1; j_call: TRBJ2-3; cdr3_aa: CASSLAQFGTDTQYF
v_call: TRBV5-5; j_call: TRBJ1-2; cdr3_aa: CASSLISGQILDYGYTF
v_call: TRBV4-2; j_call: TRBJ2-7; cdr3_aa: CASSQDQASLSSYEQYF
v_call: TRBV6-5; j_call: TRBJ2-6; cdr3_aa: CASSYAILTNSGANVLTF
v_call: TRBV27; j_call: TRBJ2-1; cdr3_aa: CASRRTSGTSSNEQFF
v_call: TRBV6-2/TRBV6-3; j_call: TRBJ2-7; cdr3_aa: CASRGLGEQYF
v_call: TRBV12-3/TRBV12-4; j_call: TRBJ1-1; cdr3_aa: CASSWGGAGTEAFF
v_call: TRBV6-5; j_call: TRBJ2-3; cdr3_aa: CASSYSKVGQARVDTQYF
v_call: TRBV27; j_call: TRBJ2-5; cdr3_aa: CASSFARGETQYF
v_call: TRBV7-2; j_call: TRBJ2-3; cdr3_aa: CASSLPREANTQYF
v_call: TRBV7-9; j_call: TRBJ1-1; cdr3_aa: CASSTPTGSLNTEAFF
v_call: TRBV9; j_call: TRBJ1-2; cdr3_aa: CASSVGREYGYTF
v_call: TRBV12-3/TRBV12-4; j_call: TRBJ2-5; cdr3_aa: CASSLRGGQETQYF
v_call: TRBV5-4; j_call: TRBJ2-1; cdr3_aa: CASSPWDRAYNEQFF
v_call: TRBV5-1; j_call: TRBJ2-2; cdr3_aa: CASSVSRGPANTGELFF
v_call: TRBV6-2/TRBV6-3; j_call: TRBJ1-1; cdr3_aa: CTSSYAGQRLRAFF
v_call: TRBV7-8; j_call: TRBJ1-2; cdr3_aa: CASSLAGTGAGYTF
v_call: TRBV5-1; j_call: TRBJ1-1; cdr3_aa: CASSRGTANTEAFF
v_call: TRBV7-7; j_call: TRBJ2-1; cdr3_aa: CTPARAGLNEQFF
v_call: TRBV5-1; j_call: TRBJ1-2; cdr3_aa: CASSLGTADNYGYTF
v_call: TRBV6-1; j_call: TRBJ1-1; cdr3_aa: CASSRQGLNTEAFF
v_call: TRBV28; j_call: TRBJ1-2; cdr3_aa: CASSPIQGNYGYTF